This is a list of T cell receptor beta chains from one sample in a study of shared clonotypes between healthy human individuals. Libraries were prepared by immunoSEQ multiplex PCR; TCRdb keeps only in-frame clonotypes and omits some of them. The sample has roughly 2.4 million clones, around 95% seen once. The material sequenced was naive CD4+ T cells sorted from blood. These receptor sequences come from a man between 18 and 35 years old in good health. The CDR3 runs from the conserved cysteine through the conserved F or W. D genes are given only for firm matches. The size field is filled for only some rows; it gives once, few, many or a size class.

D: TRBD1; J: TRBJ1-5; size: once; V: TRBV7-8; CDR3: CASGTDPDNQPQHF; DNA: TGTGCCAGCGGGACAGACCCGGACAATCAGCCCCAGCATTTT
D: NA; J: TRBJ2-5; size: NA; V: TRBV4-1; CDR3: CASSQDRQTQYF; DNA: TGCGCCAGCAGCCAAGATCGACAGACCCAGTACTTC
D: NA; J: TRBJ1-2; size: NA; V: TRBV20-1; CDR3: CSARALGGWTF; DNA: TGCAGTGCTAGAGCCCTCGGGGGGTGGACCTTC
D: TRBD1; J: TRBJ1-1; size: NA; V: TRBV18; CDR3: CASSREQGKGAFF; DNA: TGTGCCAGCTCACGGGAACAGGGGAAGGGAGCTTTCTTT
D: NA; J: TRBJ1-1; size: NA; V: TRBV11-1; CDR3: CASSAKYLGNTEAFF; DNA: TGTGCCAGCAGCGCGAAGTATCTCGGGAACACTGAAGCTTTCTTT
D: NA; J: TRBJ2-7; size: once; V: TRBV28; CDR3: CASSFRRVTHYEQYF; DNA: TGTGCCAGCAGTTTTAGGAGGGTAACCCATTACGAGCAGTACTTC
D: TRBD1; J: TRBJ2-7; size: NA; V: TRBV6-6; CDR3: CASRDRAYEQYF; DNA: TGTGCCAGCAGGGACAGGGCCTACGAGCAGTACTTC
D: TRBD2; J: TRBJ2-3; size: NA; V: TRBV6-5; CDR3: CASSSPSGVTDTQYF; DNA: TGTGCCAGCAGTTCTCCCAGCGGGGTCACAGATACGCAGTATTTT
D: TRBD2; J: TRBJ2-1; size: NA; V: TRBV10-3; CDR3: CAISDYGTSFGEQFF; DNA: TGTGCCATCAGTGATTATGGGACTAGCTTCGGTGAGCAGTTCTTC
D: TRBD2; J: TRBJ2-5; size: NA; V: TRBV12-5; CDR3: CASGLVLSGGGETQYF; DNA: TGTGCTAGTGGTTTGGTACTATCGGGAGGTGGGGAGACCCAGTACTTC
D: NA; J: TRBJ2-1; size: once; V: TRBV5-1; CDR3: CASSLIQYNEQFF; DNA: TGCGCCAGCAGCTTGATACAGTACAATGAGCAGTTCTTC
D: NA; J: TRBJ1-1; size: NA; V: TRBV7-9; CDR3: CASSLQGTNTEAFF; DNA: TGTGCCAGCAGCTTACAGGGTACGAACACTGAAGCTTTCTTT
D: NA; J: TRBJ2-7; size: NA; V: TRBV6-5; CDR3: CASSFRMAATGEQYF; DNA: TGTGCCAGCAGTTTCCGGATGGCGGCTACCGGCGAGCAGTACTTC
D: NA; J: TRBJ2-7; size: NA; V: TRBV11-2; CDR3: CASSLDQITYEQYF; DNA: TGTGCCAGCAGCTTAGATCAGATAACCTACGAGCAGTACTTC
D: NA; J: TRBJ1-1; size: NA; V: TRBV30; CDR3: CAWSVLARGNTEAFF; DNA: TGTGCCTGGAGTGTACTCGCCAGGGGGAACACTGAAGCTTTCTTT
D: NA; J: TRBJ1-2; size: NA; V: TRBV5-1; CDR3: CASGEHREDGYTF; DNA: TGCGCCAGCGGAGAGCACAGGGAGGATGGCTACACCTTC
D: TRBD2; J: TRBJ2-3; size: NA; V: TRBV2; CDR3: CASSGGAGGQDTQYF; DNA: TGTGCCAGCAGTGGAGGAGCGGGAGGGCAAGATACGCAGTATTTT
D: TRBD1; J: TRBJ2-1; size: NA; V: TRBV27; CDR3: CASRRDRLTPEVNQQFF; DNA: TGTGCCAGCAGGCGGGACAGGCTTACCCCCGAGGTAAATCAGCAGTTCTTC
D: NA; J: TRBJ2-2; size: NA; V: TRBV2; CDR3: CATRGGTSNTGELFF; DNA: TGTGCCACCAGGGGGGGGACGTCGAACACCGGGGAGCTGTTTTTT
D: NA; J: TRBJ2-3; size: NA; V: TRBV10-3; CDR3: CAISAYSSPHTDTQYF; DNA: TGTGCCATCAGTGCGTATAGCAGCCCCCACACAGATACGCAGTATTTT